This T cell receptor (beta chain) derives from a study of cytomegalovirus exposure and HLA in healthy donors. From germline, CDR1 is SGHTA and CDR2 FQGTGA. V shed 2 bases and J shed 4 bases, with 12 bases lying between them. The CDR3 extends over 16 amino acids. A multiplex PCR was run with 60 Vbeta primers and 13 Jbeta primers. Repertoires were generated with immunoSEQ multiplex PCR, while TCRdb's copy carries only in-frame clones and drops some. This table has 150,000 to 200,000 clones, roughly four fifths appearing once. This chain joins TRBV7-3 and TRBJ2-6, with D maybe TRBD1 (6 bases). The receptor was isolated from a female donor in good health and CMV-seronegative. Sequenced input: PBMCs. Here the CDR3 reads CASSLSGVGGANVLTF. For the CDR3, the DNA is TGTGCCAGCAGCTTATCAGGGGTTGGAGGGGCCAACGTCCTGACTTTC.